This T cell receptor beta chain emerged from a study of identical twins. Study findings and constraints: Insertions ran lower in abundant cord blood beta clonotypes, though not in memory repertoires.

From the 5' RACE reads, TCRdb called clonotypes with MiXCR, one entry per CDR3 protein. This sample carries under 500,000 distinct CDR3 sequences, approximately 14% of them seen once, and the ten largest clones take about 0.97%. This clonotype occurred a few times. Its antigen remains unidentified. CDR3 length: 13 residues. V lost 5 bases and J 3 bases, leaving 10 bases between the germline ends. Germline V CDR1 and CDR2: DFQATT, SNEGSKA (reference sequence). This sample also appeared in a second study, on yellow fever vaccine responses in identical twins.

The rearrangement joins TRBV20-1 to TRBJ2-2, with D possibly matching TRBD2 (6 bases). The specimen was CD4+ T cells sorted from blood. This TCR came from a woman between 18 and 29 years old in good health. CDR3 bases: TGCAGTGCTTCGACTAGGGACACCGGGGAGCTGTTTTTT. Translating gives CSASTRDTGELFF.